Included here is one T cell receptor (beta chain) sequence, with context. The sample belongs to a study of blood T cells in healthy people across ages. V was pared by 7 bases and J by 2 bases, with 4 bases of the junction left unmatched. This CDR3 spans 13 amino acids. From germline, CDR1 is SNHLY and CDR2 FYNNEI. With a J-beta primer mix and a sample-barcoded 5' primer, a second PCR ran about 6 to 11 cycles. TCRdb independently ran MiXCR on the 5' RACE reads; one entry per CDR3 protein. The sample has around 790,000 distinct CDR3 sequences, approximately 44% seen once; the top ten hold about 21%. Sequencing was carried out using blood. The chain couples TRBV2 to TRBJ2-5, with 7 bases identical to TRBD2. The sequence came from a man in his fifties or sixties in good health. CDR3 nucleotide sequence: TGTGCCAGCACCCTAGCGGTACAAGAGACCCAGTACTTC. It specifies CASTLAVQETQYF.